The 11 T cell receptor beta chains listed next were all sequenced from one sample in a study of OX40 agonist ivuxolimab in advanced cancers. The data were produced by immunoSEQ multiplex PCR, yet TCRdb's version contains in-frame clones alone and is incomplete. The repertoire consists of roughly 61,000 clones, with about nine tenths occurring once and the leading ten covering around 20%. The sample consisted of CD4+ or CD8+ T cells sorted from blood, taken in a trial of the OX40 agonist ivuxolimab. These receptors all come from an adult with an advanced solid tumor such as melanoma, head and neck, liver or kidney cancer.

This clone has only one observation. This rearrangement joins TRBV19 to TRBJ2-3; a possible D gene is TRBD1 (6 bases). This CDR3 comprises 15 residues. Germline V CDR1 and CDR2: LNHDA, SQIVND (reference sequence). V lost 5 bases to trimming and J lost 7 bases, with 19 bases between them. The CDR3 coding sequence is TGTGCCAGTAGTCCAGGACTCAATTGGGGGCATACGCAGTATTTT. This sequence encodes CASSPGLNWGHTQYF.

This chain links TRBV9 with TRBJ2-2; D is undetermined. The V and J ends lost 0 bases and 6 bases respectively, with 3 bases between them. The CDR3 is 12 amino acids. Germline values: CDR1 SGDLS, CDR2 YYNGEE. CDR3 protein: CASSVAAGELFF. The CDR3 DNA is TGTGCCAGCAGCGTAGCGGCCGGGGAGCTGTTTTTT. Full variable domain (rest looked up from reference TRBV9 and TRBJ2-2): DSGVTQTPKHLITATGQRVTLRCSPRSGDLSVYWYQQSLDQGLQFLIQYYNGEERAKGNILERFSAQQFPDLHSELNLSSLELGDSALYFCASSVAAGELFFGEGSRLTVL.

The chain has TRBV19 and TRBJ1-2; D is undetermined. Germline CDR1 LNHDA, CDR2 SQIVND (reference sequence). V lost 3 bases and J lost 0, with 5 bases in between. The CDR3 is made up of 13 amino acids. CDR3 amino acids: CASSIRANYGYTF. CDR3 nucleotide sequence: TGTGCCAGTAGTATTAGAGCTAACTATGGCTACACCTTC.

The chain carries TRBV30 and TRBJ2-3, with 13 bases aligning to TRBD2. CDR1 is GTSNPN and CDR2 is SVGIG in the germline V gene (reference sequence). The CDR3 length is 15 residues. V trimming: 1 base; J trimming: 6 bases; junction bases outside the gene matches: 4. The CDR3 DNA follows: TGTGCCTGGAGTGGGACTAGCGGGAGAGGTGATACGCAGTATTTT. Protein product: CAWSGTSGRGDTQYF.

The chain links TRBV5-6 to TRBJ2-7; 7 bases match TRBD1. CDR1 is SGHDT, CDR2 YYEEEE, per germline. With V trimmed by 4 bases and J by 0 bases, 4 bases remained unmatched. The CDR3 has 14 amino acids. Written as DNA, the CDR3 is TGTGCCAGCAGCACGACAGGGAGCTCCTACGAGCAGTACGTC. It is translated as CASSTTGSSYEQYV.

The gene calls are TRBV28 and TRBJ2-7; weak D call: TRBD1 (7 bases). V lost 3 bases, J lost 6 bases, and 12 bases lay in between. The CDR3 has 13 residues. Germline lookup yields CDR1 MDHEN and CDR2 SYDVKM. In DNA form, the CDR3 reads TGTGCCAGCAGTTTTAGACAGGGAGGCGAGCAGTACTTC. Its translation: CASSFRQGGEQYF.

V is TRBV21-1 and J is TRBJ2-7; the table's D call, TRBD2, was not checked against the DNA. TRBV21-1 is a listed pseudogene. This CDR3 has 16 residues. CDR3 in amino acids: CASSRGLAGRPYEQYV. Written as DNA, the CDR3 is TGTGCCAGCAGTAGGGGACTAGCGGGAAGACCCTACGAGCAGTACGTC.

Concerning this clone itself: Other nucleotide sequences from this sample produce the same CDR3. V is TRBV9 and J is TRBJ2-1, with D tentatively TRBD2 (6 bases). V was trimmed by 0 bases and J by 0 bases, leaving 7 bases between them. The CDR3 runs 15 residues. The V gene's germline CDR1 is SGDLS and CDR2 YYNGEE. The DNA for the CDR3 is TGTGCCAGCAGCGTAGTCGGGAGCTCCTACAATGAGCAGTTCTTC. This codes for CASSVVGSSYNEQFF. The full variable domain, its missing parts supplied by reference TRBV9 and TRBJ2-1, is DSGVTQTPKHLITATGQRVTLRCSPRSGDLSVYWYQQSLDQGLQFLIQYYNGEERAKGNILERFSAQQFPDLHSELNLSSLELGDSALYFCASSVVGSSYNEQFFGPGTRLTVL.

This chain uses TRBV6-8 with TRBJ2-3, with 8 bases identical to TRBD2. This CDR3 is built from 15 residues. Germline V gives CDR1 MNHGY, CDR2 SAAAGT. Germline trimming cut 6 bases from V and 6 bases from J; bases unmatched to any gene: 11. CDR3 bases: TGTGCCAGCAGCCTCACTCGACTAGCGACGGATACGCAGTATTTT. Its translation is CASSLTRLATDTQYF.

This clone came up once. CDR3 protein: CASTPRAASYNEQFF. CDR3 nucleotide sequence: TGTGCCAGCACCCCCCGGGCAGCCTCCTACAATGAGCAGTTCTTC. V and J are TRBV11-3 and TRBJ2-1; no reliable D call. V gave up 7 bases and J gave up 0 bases, with 13 bases separating them. Per the germline V gene, CDR1 is SGHNT and CDR2 is YENEEA. The CDR3 is made up of 15 amino acids. Combining the CDR3 with reference TRBV11-3 and TRBJ2-1 gives the whole variable domain EAGVVQSPRYKIIEKKQPVAFWCNPISGHNTLYWYLQNLGQGPELLIRYENEEAVDDSQLPKDRFSAERLKGVDSTLKIQPAELGDSAVYLCASTPRAASYNEQFFGPGTRLTVL.

This chain uses TRBV9 with TRBJ1-1, with 8 bases fitting TRBD1. The germline V gene has CDR1 SGDLS and CDR2 YYNGEE. The CDR3 runs to 16 residues. The trim removed 0 bases at V and 3 bases at J, leaving 7 bases unmatched. The chain's CDR3 is CASSVEQGAADTEAFF. The CDR3 DNA is TGTGCCAGCAGCGTAGAGCAGGGGGCGGCTGACACTGAAGCTTTCTTT.